A single sample is the source of the 17 T cell receptor beta chains below, sequenced in a study of graft-versus-host responses after intestinal transplantation (dated by TCRdb to 2020 to 2023). Library prep was done by the immunoSEQ multiplex PCR assay. TCRdb provides this immuneACCESS table in a form limited to in-frame rearrangements. Some clones are lacking; in checked studies, under half of them reflect an unresolved V gene, and why the rest are absent is not known. Recorded for this sample are approximately 37,000 clones; roughly nine tenths of them occurred a single time. The top ten clonotypes cover more than 15% of the sample. To isolate intraepithelial and lamina propria lymphocytes from graft specimens, dithiothreitol, EDTA incubations and collagenase D digestion were used. Sequencing used ileum tissue, obtained about 28 weeks after intestinal transplant. The receptors were sampled from a human patient who received an intestinal transplant, so some T cells may come from the graft donor.

The genes are TRBV27 and TRBJ2-7; a possible D gene is TRBD2 (6 bases). Germline V gene sequence: CDR1 MNHEY, CDR2 SMNVEV (reference sequence). Deletions cut 5 bases from V and 2 bases from J, with 10 bases between. The CDR3 is made up of 13 amino acids. CDR3 coding DNA: TGTGCCAGCAGTCAGCGGGTAACCTACGAGCAGTACTTC. Translated: CASSQRVTYEQYF.

CDR3 residues: CASGITRESSTDTQYF. Here the CDR3 DNA reads TGTGCCAGCGGCATTACAAGGGAGTCCAGCACAGATACGCAGTATTTT. V usage is TRBV5-5 and J usage is TRBJ2-3; perhaps TRBD2 as D (5 bases). This CDR3 spans 16 amino acids. The germline gives CDR1 SGHKS, CDR2 YYEKEE (reference sequence). Trimming stripped 7 bases from V and 0 bases from J, with 18 bases between.

The V and J genes are TRBV28 and TRBJ2-2; D not resolved. CDR1 and CDR2 from the germline V gene are MDHEN and SYDVKM. This CDR3 contains 12 residues. Trimming cost V 5 bases and J 5 bases, with 6 bases left between them. CDR3 amino acids: CASSLYTGELFF. CDR3 nucleotides: TGTGCCAGCAGTCTATATACCGGGGAGCTGTTTTTT.

This rearrangement joins TRBV9 to TRBJ2-3; D uncertain. There are 11 residues in the CDR3. Germline assignment: CDR1 SGDLS and CDR2 YYNGEE. V lost 4 bases and J lost 6, with 6 bases in between. CDR3: CASSYGDTQYF. The CDR3 coding sequence is TGTGCCAGCAGCTACGGTGATACGCAGTATTTT.

CDR3 in amino acids: CASRTSGSSYEQYF. The CDR3 nucleotides are TGTGCCAGCAGGACTAGCGGGAGTAGCTACGAGCAGTACTTC. V is TRBV28 and J is TRBJ2-7; 12 bases are a match to TRBD2. Unmatched junction bases numbered 3, after V lost 6 bases and J lost 3 bases. Germline lookup yields CDR1 MDHEN and CDR2 SYDVKM. The CDR3 has 14 residues. The full variable domain, its missing parts supplied by reference TRBV28 and TRBJ2-7, is DVKVTQSSRYLVKRTGEKVFLECVQDMDHENMFWYRQDPGLGLRLIYFSYDVKMKEKGDIPEGYSVSREKKERFSLILESASTNQTSMYLCASRTSGSSYEQYFGPGTRLTVT.

This clone was picked up one time. The gene calls are TRBV4-2 and TRBJ2-7, with 15 bases that match TRBD2. V dropped 3 bases and J dropped 5; count of bases not matched to a gene: 11. Germline V gene lookup returns CDR1 LGHNA and CDR2 YNFKEQ. This CDR3 is built from 18 residues. The CDR3 nucleotides are TGTGCCAGCAGCCATAGTGGACTAGCGGGGGGGCCCTACCACGAGCAGTACTTC. Translation: CASSHSGLAGGPYHEQYF.

The rearrangement links TRBV28 to TRBJ2-7; possible D gene TRBD2, 6 bases. The germline V gene encodes CDR1 MDHEN and CDR2 SYDVKM. Trimming removed 2 bases from V and 4 bases from J, with 12 bases in between. This CDR3 is built from 14 residues. The CDR3 spells CASSLRRVGYEQYF. Written as DNA, the CDR3 is TGTGCCAGCAGTTTAAGGAGGGTCGGGTACGAGCAGTACTTC.

The gene calls are TRBV7-9 and TRBJ1-6; 8 bases fit TRBD1. J gave up 3 bases and V 5 bases, and 6 bases lay outside the gene matches. Germline CDR1 SEHNR, CDR2 FQNEAQ (reference sequence). The CDR3 length is 16 residues. The CDR3 sequence is CASSASGGGYNSPLHF. In nucleotides, the CDR3 is TGTGCCAGCAGCGCGTCAGGGGGCGGCTATAATTCACCCCTCCACTTT.

This clone appeared a few times. This chain joins TRBV7-9 and TRBJ2-7, with unresolved D. V was trimmed by 1 base and J by 5 bases, leaving 12 bases between them. This CDR3 region has 14 residues. Germline V gives CDR1 SEHNR, CDR2 FQNEAQ (reference sequence). The DNA for the CDR3 is TGTGCCAGCAGCTTAGTAGGGTGGGTTGACGAGCAGTACTTC. It yields the protein CASSLVGWVDEQYF.

This sequence joins TRBV4-1 and TRBJ2-7, with 9 bases fitting TRBD2. CDR1 is MGHRA, CDR2 YSYEKL, per germline. The CDR3 sequence is 16 residues long. V was clipped by 4 bases and J by 2 bases; unmatched bases: 9. CDR3 amino acids: CASSLSGAGGPYEQYF. The CDR3 DNA reads TGCGCCAGCAGCCTCTCCGGCGCGGGGGGGCCCTACGAGCAGTACTTC.

The chain's CDR3 is CASSLSGPGQGAYEQYF. The DNA for the CDR3 is TGTGCCAGCAGCTTATCGGGACCGGGACAGGGGGCTTACGAGCAGTACTTC. The V call is TRBV7-9, the J call TRBJ2-7; 12 bases map to TRBD1. J lost 4 bases, V lost 2 bases, and 9 bases had no gene match. This CDR3 is 17 amino acids long. Per germline, CDR1 SEHNR and CDR2 FQNEAQ (reference sequence).

The chain carries TRBV6-5 and TRBJ1-1, with D possibly TRBD1 on 5 matching bases. Trimming stripped 3 bases from V and 0 bases from J, with 11 bases between. Germline V gene lookup returns CDR1 MNHEY and CDR2 SVGAGI. This CDR3 has 15 residues. CDR3 sequence reads: CASSYYQGLNTEAFF. The CDR3 nucleotides are TGTGCCAGCAGTTATTATCAGGGCCTGAACACTGAAGCTTTCTTT.

Regarding this clone: Because the CDR3's place on the DNA is in doubt, the DNA is left out and the CDR3 is given as listed by TCRdb. This chain links TRBV12-1 with TRBJ2-7; the D call in the table, TRBD1, was not verified against the DNA. TRBV12-1 is noted as a pseudogene. The CDR3 numbers 14 amino acids, ends counted. The CDR3: CASSFGQGADEQYF.

V and J are TRBV6-9 and TRBJ2-5, with TRBD2 identical over 10 bases. The DNA end is more similar to TRBJ2-7, so the J call may be wrong. The germline CDR1 and CDR2 sequences are MNHGY and SVAAGI. The CDR3 is made up of 15 amino acids. The DNA for the CDR3 is TGTGCCAGCAGACATCCGGGACTAGCGCCATACGAGCAGTACTTC. Residues: CASRHPGLAPYEQYF.

The rearrangement joins TRBV11-2 to TRBJ2-7; 9 bases match TRBD2. Trimming cost V 2 bases and J 7 bases; bases outside gene matches: 12. Germline V CDR1 and CDR2: SGHAT, FQNNGV. This CDR3 is 16 amino acids long. The CDR3 is CASSLWLAGRAEEQYF. CDR3 coding DNA: TGTGCCAGCAGCTTATGGCTAGCGGGGAGGGCAGAAGAGCAGTACTTC.

V gene TRBV6-1 combines with J gene TRBJ1-4; 8 nucleotides agree with TRBD1. The ends lost 5 bases at V and 7 bases at J; junction bases unmatched: 6. Germline CDR1 and CDR2: MNHNS and SASEGT. The CDR3 covers 14 residues. CDR3 sequence: CASSRQGRGEKLFF. The CDR3 nucleotides read TGTGCCAGCAGTCGACAGGGGCGCGGTGAAAAACTGTTTTTT.

This chain links TRBV29-1 with TRBJ2-7, with TRBD2 matching over 8 bases. Germline loops: CDR1 SQVTM, CDR2 ANQGSEA. This CDR3 comprises 13 residues. J was trimmed by 3 bases and V by 7 bases; bases with no gene match: 8. The CDR3 reads CSAGGAGYYEQYF. The CDR3 DNA follows: TGCAGCGCGGGGGGGGCTGGGTACTACGAGCAGTACTTC.